The 20 T cell receptor beta chains below all came from one sample that was sequenced in a study of shared clonotypes between healthy human individuals (dated by TCRdb to the early 2020s). Libraries were made using the immunoSEQ multiplex PCR assay. As stored in TCRdb, this immuneACCESS dataset retains in-frame rearrangements with V and J assigned. A fraction of the clones does not appear; measured against another copy, unresolved V genes explain less than half of the discrepancy, and the remainder lacks a known reason. This sample lists roughly 1.5 million clones; nearly 99% were detected once. The biggest ten clones account for about 0.45% of the sample. The sequenced sample consisted of naive CD4+ T cells sorted from blood. The cell subset or site label of this sample denotes: CD45RA+ positively selected. The receptors originated from a man between 25 and 39 years old in good health.

The V and J genes are TRBV5-1 and TRBJ2-7, with no clear D. Trimming cost V 4 bases and J 0 bases, with 17 bases left between them. Per the germline V gene, CDR1 is SGHRS and CDR2 is YFSETQ. The CDR3 is 16 residues long. The CDR3 here is CASSARPQLSSYEQYF. In nucleotides, the CDR3 is TGCGCCAGCAGCGCCCGGCCTCAACTAAGCTCCTACGAGCAGTACTTC.

The genes are TRBV6-4 and TRBJ2-1; tentative D call: TRBD1 (7 bases). This CDR3 has 15 residues. Trimming removed 4 bases at V and 0 bases at J, with 10 bases between. The V gene's germline CDR1 is MRHNA and CDR2 SNTAGT. The CDR3 protein is CASSVRGASYNEQFF. Here the CDR3 DNA reads TGTGCCAGCAGTGTCAGGGGGGCCTCCTACAATGAGCAGTTCTTC.

The V call is TRBV30, the J call TRBJ1-2, with D possibly matching TRBD1 (5 bases). The germline V and J ends were trimmed by 2 bases and 7 bases, with 14 bases remaining between them. This CDR3 spans 13 amino acids. CDR1 is GTSNPN and CDR2 is SVGIG in the germline V gene (reference sequence). The CDR3 loop is CAWSTQGSVGYTF. In DNA form, the CDR3 reads TGTGCCTGGAGTACTCAGGGATCTGTTGGCTACACCTTC.

The chain recombines TRBV14 with TRBJ2-7, with D perhaps TRBD1 or TRBD2 (5 bases each). The CDR3 has 12 amino acids. V lost 4 bases to trimming and J lost 4 bases, with 8 bases between them. The germline CDR1 and CDR2 sequences are SGHDN and FVKESK. This CDR3 reads CASSRGWYEQYF. The CDR3 nucleotides read TGTGCCAGCAGCCGGGGGTGGTACGAGCAGTACTTC.

The V and J genes are TRBV5-1 and TRBJ2-7; 12 bases map to TRBD2. CDR1 and CDR2 (germline): SGHRS, YFSETQ. V trimming: 4 bases; J trimming: 2 bases; junction bases outside the gene matches: 10. The CDR3 is 17 residues long. The CDR3 protein is CASSGGTSGPAAYEQYF. As DNA, the CDR3 is TGCGCCAGCAGCGGGGGGACTAGCGGGCCAGCCGCCTACGAGCAGTACTTC.

The chain is built from TRBV18 and TRBJ2-1; TRBD2 agrees at 7 bases. V lost 2 bases and J lost 8; bases outside the gene matches: 3. The CDR3 sequence is 13 residues long. Germline-derived CDR1 and CDR2 are KGHSH and LQKENI. The CDR3 reads CASSPRTRDEQFF. In DNA form, the CDR3 reads TGTGCCAGCTCACCAAGGACTAGAGATGAGCAGTTCTTC.

The chain uses TRBV2 and TRBJ1-5, with D maybe TRBD1 (6 bases). V dropped 6 bases and J dropped 2 bases, with 23 bases sitting between them. This CDR3 is built from 18 residues. Germline V gene lookup returns CDR1 SNHLY and CDR2 FYNNEI. The CDR3 DNA sequence: TGTGCCAGCAGGTTGACAGGAGTGGGGCTTTTGGGCAATCAGCCCCAGCATTTT. Translation: CASRLTGVGLLGNQPQHF.

This clone has a single count. The chain carries TRBV29-1 and TRBJ1-1; 8 nucleotides line up with TRBD1. J lost 3 bases, V lost 6 bases, and 6 bases had no gene match. The CDR3 contains 13 residues. Germline V gene data show CDR1 as SQVTM and CDR2 as ANQGSEA. The CDR3: CSVSQGVDTEAFF. CDR3 coding DNA: TGCAGCGTCTCACAGGGGGTCGACACTGAAGCTTTCTTT. The full variable domain, with the rest looked up from reference TRBV29-1 and TRBJ1-1, is SAVISQKPSRDICQRGTSLTIQCQVDSQVTMMFWYRQQPGQSLTLIATANQGSEATYESGFVIDKFPISRPNLTFSTLTVSNMSPEDSSIYLCSVSQGVDTEAFFGQGTRLTVV.

The gene calls are TRBV18 and TRBJ1-4; unclear D gene. The CDR3 is 16 amino acids. V lost 5 bases to trimming and J lost 0 bases, with 13 bases between them. From germline, CDR1 is KGHSH and CDR2 LQKENI. Here the CDR3 reads CASSFTPLATNEKLFF. The CDR3 DNA reads TGTGCCAGCTCATTCACACCTTTAGCAACTAATGAAAAACTGTTTTTT.

The V and J genes are TRBV7-2 and TRBJ1-1, with D unclear. The CDR3 extends over 13 amino acids. V lost 7 bases and J lost 0, with 9 bases in between. CDR1 is SGHTA, CDR2 FQGNSA, per germline. CDR3 DNA: TGTGCCAGCATCAGACCGTTGAACACTGAAGCTTTCTTT. Residues: CASIRPLNTEAFF.

The chain carries TRBV2 and TRBJ2-3; D is ambiguous. Germline lookup yields CDR1 SNHLY and CDR2 FYNNEI. CDR3 size: 14 residues. V dropped 6 bases and J dropped 3 bases, with 13 bases sitting between them. CDR3 coding DNA: TGTGCCAGCAGGGGGTTTCTGGAGACAGATACGCAGTATTTT. Protein product: CASRGFLETDTQYF.

The V and J genes are TRBV6-1 and TRBJ1-1, with TRBD1 matching 7 bases. The CDR3 has 15 residues. Trimming cost V 6 bases and J 2 bases; bases outside gene matches: 9. The germline gives CDR1 MNHNS, CDR2 SASEGT. CDR3 in DNA: TGTGCCAGCAGCGCGCTGACAGGGTTCAACACTGAAGCTTTCTTT. Protein: CASSALTGFNTEAFF.

The chain links TRBV28 to TRBJ2-3; TRBD2 might be the D (5 bases). CDR1 is MDHEN and CDR2 is SYDVKM in the germline V gene. This CDR3 region has 14 residues. Trimming cost V 8 bases and J 2 bases, with 14 bases left between them. CDR3: CASHHVGLTDTQYF. CDR3 coding DNA: TGTGCCAGCCACCACGTAGGACTCACAGATACGCAGTATTTT.

This clone showed up just once. CDR3 nucleotide sequence: TGTGCCAGCAGCTCAACCGGGACAGCTTCCTATGGCTACACCTTC. As protein: CASSSTGTASYGYTF. The chain recombines TRBV5-6 with TRBJ1-2; 7 bases map to TRBD1. J lost 4 bases, V lost 3 bases, and 9 bases had no gene match. The germline gives CDR1 SGHDT, CDR2 YYEEEE. CDR3 length: 15 residues.

The chain joins TRBV25-1 to TRBJ1-1; D is uncertain. The CDR3 spans 14 residues. Trimming pared 3 bases from V and 5 bases from J, leaving 13 bases between. In germline, CDR1 is MGHDK, CDR2 SYGVNS. CDR3 loop: CASSEVSGRTEAFF. The CDR3 nucleotides are TGTGCCAGCAGTGAGGTAAGCGGAAGGACTGAAGCTTTCTTT.

A word on this clone: This sample includes further DNA sequences coding for the same CDR3. V is TRBV10-2 and J is TRBJ2-1; no clear D gene. Trimming stripped 8 bases from V and 5 bases from J, with 4 bases between. The CDR3 is made up of 10 amino acids. Germline CDR1 reads WSHSY; CDR2 reads SAAADI. This CDR3 is CASGDNEQFF. CDR3 nucleotides: TGCGCCAGCGGGGACAATGAGCAGTTCTTC.

The chain carries TRBV28 and TRBJ2-2; D not resolved. V lost 8 bases and J 5 bases, leaving 15 bases between the germline ends. The V gene's germline CDR1 is MDHEN and CDR2 SYDVKM. This CDR3 is 14 amino acids long. The CDR3 DNA sequence: TGTGCCAGCGGGGTTGGAGTATGGACCGGGGAGCTGTTTTTT. Protein sequence: CASGVGVWTGELFF.

V usage is TRBV18 and J usage is TRBJ1-2; D perhaps matches TRBD1 (5 bases). This CDR3 has 16 amino acids. Germline lookup yields CDR1 KGHSH and CDR2 LQKENI. The V end was cut by 6 bases, the J end by 1 base, with 18 bases between. The CDR3 reads CASSPQGTHDNYGYTF. DNA of the CDR3: TGTGCCAGCTCGCCTCAGGGCACTCATGATAACTATGGCTACACCTTC.

The rearrangement uses TRBV28 and TRBJ1-5; D is ambiguous. V dropped 4 bases and J dropped 3 bases, with 10 bases sitting between them. The CDR3 runs 14 residues. Germline V gives CDR1 MDHEN, CDR2 SYDVKM. Here the CDR3 reads CASSSPTHNQPQHF. The CDR3 bases are TGTGCCAGCAGTTCACCTACACACAATCAGCCCCAGCATTTT.

The chain is built from TRBV6-5 and TRBJ2-7; 7 bases align to TRBD2. J lost 7 bases, V lost 2 bases, and 11 bases had no gene match. This CDR3 has 15 amino acids. The germline CDR1 and CDR2 sequences are MNHEY and SVGAGI. Here the CDR3 DNA reads TGTGCCAGCAGTTACACCATGCTAGCGGTGAGGGAGCAGTACTTC. Translated, it gives CASSYTMLAVREQYF.